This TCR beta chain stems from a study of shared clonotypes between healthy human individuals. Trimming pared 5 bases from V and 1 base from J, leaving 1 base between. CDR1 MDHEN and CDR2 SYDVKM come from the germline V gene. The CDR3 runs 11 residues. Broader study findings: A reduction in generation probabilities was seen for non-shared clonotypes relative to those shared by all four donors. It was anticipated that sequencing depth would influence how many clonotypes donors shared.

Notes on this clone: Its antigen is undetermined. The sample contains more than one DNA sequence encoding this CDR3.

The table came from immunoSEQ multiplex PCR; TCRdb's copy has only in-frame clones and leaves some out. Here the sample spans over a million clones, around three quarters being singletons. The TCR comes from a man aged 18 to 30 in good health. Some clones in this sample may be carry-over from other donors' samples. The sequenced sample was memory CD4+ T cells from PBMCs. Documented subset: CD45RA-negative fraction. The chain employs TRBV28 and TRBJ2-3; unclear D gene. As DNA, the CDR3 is TGTGCCAGCAGTCGCACAGATACGCAGTATTTT. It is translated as CASSRTDTQYF.